This passage covers 23 T cell receptor beta chains from one sample sequenced in a study of T cell changes during pregnancy in multiple sclerosis. Some clones are missing from TCRdb's copy, which holds only in-frame ones; the method was immunoSEQ multiplex PCR. The table includes roughly 40,000 clones, roughly 92% detected once. Sequenced here: CD4+ T cells from peripheral blood mononuclear cells, sampled before pregnancy. These receptors all come from a female donor with multiple sclerosis, enrolled in a pregnancy study.

The chain joins TRBV7-6 to TRBJ2-3; no reliable D call. The germline V and J ends were trimmed by 0 bases and 4 bases, with 8 bases remaining between them. The CDR3 length is 14 residues. The germline V gene encodes CDR1 SGHVS and CDR2 FNYEAQ. CDR3 residues: CASSLAVAADTQYF. In DNA form, the CDR3 reads TGTGCCAGCAGCTTAGCGGTGGCCGCAGATACGCAGTATTTT.

The CDR3 protein is CASSAAGSANEKLFF. For the CDR3, the DNA is TGCGCCAGCAGCGCCGCAGGGTCAGCTAATGAAAAACTGTTTTTT. The chain has TRBV4-3 and TRBJ1-4, with D perhaps matching TRBD1 (5 bases). The CDR3 runs 15 residues. V was cut by 5 bases and J by 3 bases, with 13 bases left in between. CDR1 is LGHNA, CDR2 YSLEER, per germline.

The chain combines TRBV27 with TRBJ1-1; possibly TRBD1 for D (6 bases). The CDR3 spans 14 residues. In germline, CDR1 is MNHEY, CDR2 SMNVEV (reference sequence). Deletions cut 2 bases from V and 4 bases from J, with 11 bases between. The CDR3 is CASSLTLTGTEAFF. DNA of the CDR3: TGTGCCAGCAGTTTAACCTTGACAGGCACTGAAGCTTTCTTT.

The J gene is TRBJ2-1, the V gene TRBV28, with TRBD2 matching 9 bases. CDR3 length equals 18 residues. The ends lost 0 bases at V and 6 bases at J; junction bases unmatched: 12. From germline, CDR1 is MDHEN and CDR2 SYDVKM. The CDR3 DNA sequence: TGTGCCAGCAGTTTATGGGGAAGCGGAGCGGGAGGAACCAATGAGCAGTTCTTC. Translated: CASSLWGSGAGGTNEQFF.

The V gene is TRBV7-2, the J gene TRBJ2-3; 8 bases are a match to TRBD2. This CDR3 is 19 amino acids long. The ends lost 0 bases at V and 3 bases at J; junction bases unmatched: 14. Looked up from germline, CDR1 is SGHTA and CDR2 is FQGNSA. Here the CDR3 reads CASSLAYEREFYGTDTQYF. DNA for the CDR3: TGTGCCAGCAGCTTAGCGTATGAGCGGGAGTTTTACGGGACAGATACGCAGTATTTT.

The chain joins TRBV5-1 to TRBJ2-2, with 8 bases fitting TRBD2. V trimming: 4 bases; J trimming: 0 bases; junction bases outside the gene matches: 8. There are 17 residues in the CDR3. Looked up from germline, CDR1 is SGHRS and CDR2 is YFSETQ. For the CDR3, the DNA is TGCGCCAGCAGCCCCCGAGGTAGCGGGGCGAACACCGGGGAGCTGTTTTTT. As protein: CASSPRGSGANTGELFF. Filled out from reference TRBV5-1 and TRBJ2-2, the complete variable domain reads KAGVTQTPRYLIKTRGQQVTLSCSPISGHRSVSWYQQTPGQGLQFLFEYFSETQRNKGNFPGRFSGRQFSNSRSEMNVSTLELGDSALYLCASSPRGSGANTGELFFGEGSRLTVL.

The V and J genes are TRBV30 and TRBJ2-2; 8 bases are a match to TRBD2. The CDR3 sequence is 14 residues long. V shed 3 bases, J shed 6 bases, and the junction held 6 bases outside the gene matches. The germline V gene encodes CDR1 GTSNPN and CDR2 SVGIG (reference sequence). The CDR3 DNA reads TGTGCCTGGAGACGGGGGGGCGATTCCGGGGAGCTGTTTTTT. Its protein is CAWRRGGDSGELFF.

The J gene is TRBJ1-1, the V gene TRBV4-3; the D is unclear. Germline loops: CDR1 LGHNA, CDR2 YSLEER. This CDR3 spans 13 amino acids. Trimming stripped 0 bases from V and 7 bases from J, with 9 bases between. The CDR3 reads CASSQDFGDEAFF. In DNA, the CDR3 is TGCGCCAGCAGCCAAGATTTCGGGGATGAAGCTTTCTTT.

The J gene is TRBJ2-1, the V gene TRBV6-5, with a tentative D call TRBD2 (5 bases). CDR3 size: 14 residues. Germline V gene data show CDR1 as MNHEY and CDR2 as SVGAGI. Trimming cost V 7 bases and J 7 bases, with 17 bases left between them. The CDR3 region has the DNA TGTGCCAGCACCCCCGGGGTAGCTGGTAATGAGCAGTTCTTC. It specifies CASTPGVAGNEQFF.

The V and J genes are TRBV30 and TRBJ2-7, with TRBD2 identical over 14 bases. The CDR3 has 14 amino acids. The V gene's germline CDR1 is GTSNPN and CDR2 SVGIG (reference sequence). Trimming cost V 3 bases and J 9 bases; bases outside gene matches: 7. Here the CDR3 DNA reads TGTGCCTGGAGCAACGGACTAGCGGGAGGAGGGCAGTACTTC. This sequence encodes CAWSNGLAGGGQYF.

The chain recombines TRBV5-4 with TRBJ2-7; 14 bases match TRBD2. The CDR3 loop spans 17 amino acids. Germline assignment: CDR1 SGHNT and CDR2 YYREEE (reference sequence). The trim removed 3 bases at V and 1 base at J, leaving 6 bases unmatched. The CDR3 protein is CASSSGLAGVGSYEQYF. CDR3 in DNA: TGTGCCAGCAGCTCGGGACTAGCGGGAGTAGGGTCCTACGAGCAGTACTTC.

As regards this clone: The germline gene is not matched at one end of the junction; a read error may be the cause. The J gene is TRBJ2-1, the V gene TRBV7-7; weak D call: TRBD1 (5 bases). CDR3 length: 17 residues. Germline V CDR1 and CDR2: SSHAT, FNYEAQ (reference sequence). The CDR3 is CASSSNLGVSSYNEQFF. The CDR3 DNA reads TGTGCTAGCAGCTCGAATCTAGGGGTAAGCTCCTACAATGAGCAGTTCTTC. Combining the CDR3 with reference TRBV7-7 and TRBJ2-1 gives the whole variable domain GAGVSQSPRYKVTKRGQDVTLRCDPISSHATLYWYQQALGQGPEFLTYFNYEAQPDKSGLPSDRFSAERPEGSISTLTIQRTEQRDSAMYRCASSSNLGVSSYNEQFFGPGTRLTVL.

The rearrangement joins TRBV7-2 to TRBJ2-7; perhaps TRBD1 as D (5 bases). Trimming stripped 0 bases from V and 3 bases from J, with 12 bases between. The CDR3 has 15 amino acids. CDR1 and CDR2 from the germline V gene are SGHTA and FQGNSA. The CDR3 region has the DNA TGTGCCAGCAGCTTAGCTGGGCAGGGCCACTACGAGCAGTACTTC. It encodes CASSLAGQGHYEQYF.

The chain recombines TRBV10-3 with TRBJ2-7, with 7 nucleotides matching TRBD1. The trim removed 0 bases at V and 3 bases at J, leaving 2 bases unmatched. The CDR3 has 14 amino acids. Germline CDR1 ENHRY, CDR2 SYGVKD. The CDR3: CAISESSGGYEQYF. The CDR3 nucleotides read TGTGCCATCAGTGAGTCGTCAGGGGGCTACGAGCAGTACTTC.

The chain links TRBV28 to TRBJ1-1; D is perhaps TRBD1 (5 bases). CDR1 MDHEN and CDR2 SYDVKM come from the germline V gene. V lost 3 bases and J 0 bases, leaving 14 bases between the germline ends. The CDR3 contains 16 residues. CDR3 sequence reads: CASSFAQGLMNTEAFF. In DNA, the CDR3 is TGTGCCAGCAGTTTTGCCCAGGGCCTTATGAACACTGAAGCTTTCTTT.

This sequence joins TRBV5-1 and TRBJ2-1, with 7 bases identical to TRBD2. The germline gives CDR1 SGHRS, CDR2 YFSETQ. The V gene end was trimmed by 2 bases and the J gene end by 5 bases; junction bases not matched to a gene: 13. The CDR3 extends over 17 amino acids. CDR3 DNA: TGCGCCAGCAGCTTCGAGCGGGGCCCCCCCCGCAACAATGAGCAGTTCTTC. It is translated as CASSFERGPPRNNEQFF.

V usage is TRBV11-2 and J usage is TRBJ1-1, with a weak D call TRBD1 (6 bases). Germline V CDR1 and CDR2: SGHAT, FQNNGV. The CDR3 loop spans 14 amino acids. Trimming left V 4 bases short and J 3 bases short, with 12 bases between. This CDR3 reads CASSSPGVHTEAFF. CDR3 DNA sequence: TGTGCCAGCAGCTCACCAGGGGTTCACACTGAAGCTTTCTTT. Variable domain in full (rest from reference TRBV11-2 and TRBJ1-1): EAGVAQSPRYKIIEKRQSVAFWCNPISGHATLYWYQQILGQGPKLLIQFQNNGVVDDSQLPKDRFSAERLKGVDSTLKIQPAKLEDSAVYLCASSSPGVHTEAFFGQGTRLTVV.

This clone was seen only once. This chain links TRBV5-6 with TRBJ2-3; 7 bases align to TRBD2. The trim removed 4 bases at V and 0 bases at J, leaving 8 bases unmatched. The CDR3 loop spans 16 amino acids. The germline V gene encodes CDR1 SGHDT and CDR2 YYEEEE. The CDR3 is CASSLKRGLSTDTQYF. DNA of the CDR3: TGTGCCAGCAGCCTCAAGCGGGGACTAAGCACAGATACGCAGTATTTT.

This clone was observed once. The genes are TRBV15 and TRBJ2-2, with D perhaps matching TRBD2 (5 bases). CDR3 length: 15 amino acids. Trimming removed 3 bases from V and 1 base from J, with 9 bases in between. Germline CDR1 and CDR2: LNHNV and YYDKDF (reference sequence). The DNA of the CDR3 is TGTGCCACCAGCAGGGCCAGCGGGAACACCGGGGAGCTGTTTTTT. Translation: CATSRASGNTGELFF.

The chain carries TRBV7-6 and TRBJ2-4; D remains ambiguous. V was pared by 3 bases and J by 6 bases, with 9 bases between. This CDR3 is 13 amino acids long. Germline V lookup: CDR1 SGHVS, CDR2 FNYEAQ. The DNA for the CDR3 is TGTGCCAGCAGCTTCCAGACTGGAAACATTCAGTACTTC. Residues: CASSFQTGNIQYF. The full variable domain, its missing parts supplied by reference TRBV7-6 and TRBJ2-4, is GAGVSQSPRYKVTKRGQDVALRCDPISGHVSLYWYRQALGQGPEFLTYFNYEAQQDKSGLPNDRFSAERPEGSISTLTIQRTEQRDSAMYRCASSFQTGNIQYFGAGTRLSVL.

The sample holds one count of this clone. V gene TRBV6-1 combines with J gene TRBJ2-7; 11 bases map to TRBD2. V lost 4 bases and J lost 3; bases outside the gene matches: 2. CDR1 and CDR2 from the germline V gene are MNHNS and SASEGT. The CDR3 has 14 residues. DNA for the CDR3: TGTGCCAGCAGTGGACTAGCGGGAAGCTACGAGCAGTACTTC. It yields the protein CASSGLAGSYEQYF.

The chain combines TRBV6-7 with TRBJ1-4; D gene unclear. TRBV6-7 is noted as an ORF with a role that remains uncertain. The CDR3 covers 13 residues. Trimming pared 6 bases from V and 8 bases from J, leaving 13 bases between. This chain's CDR3 is CASRWSTSEKLFF. CDR3 nucleotides: TGTGCCAGCAGGTGGAGTACCTCCGAAAAACTGTTTTTT.

V is TRBV5-1 and J is TRBJ2-7; 7 nucleotides agree with TRBD1. The CDR3 runs to 15 residues. Germline CDR1 SGHRS, CDR2 YFSETQ. V was pared by 2 bases and J by 6 bases, with 11 bases of the junction left unmatched. CDR3 sequence (DNA): TGCGCCAGCAGCTTAGGCGACAGGGTTGAGGTCGAGCAGTACTTC. Protein: CASSLGDRVEVEQYF.